These 17 T cell receptor beta chains were all obtained from the same sample, sequenced in a study of blood T cell repertoires in COVID-19. Clones were read by immunoSEQ multiplex PCR, and TCRdb kept only the in-frame ones, dropping some. Altogether some 70,000 clones are present, roughly 72% being singletons, with the ten largest covering approximately 15%. Sequencing input: peripheral blood. The receptors shown here come from a man aged 60 to 69 with COVID-19, enrolled during active disease.

The CDR3 sequence is CASSRSEGGGYTF. For the CDR3, the DNA is TGCGCCAGCAGCCGAAGCGAGGGAGGTGGCTACACCTTC. The chain carries TRBV4-1 and TRBJ1-2; D call uncertain. This CDR3 has 13 amino acids. Germline CDR1 reads MGHRA; CDR2 reads YSYEKL. The V end lost 4 bases, the J end lost 7 bases, and 13 bases lay between the germline ends.

V gene TRBV20-1 combines with J gene TRBJ2-3; TRBD2 matches at 10 bases. The CDR3 is 21 amino acids. CDR1 and CDR2 from the germline V gene are DFQATT and SNEGSKA (reference sequence). V lost 3 bases to trimming and J lost 5 bases; unmatched junction nucleotides: 26. The CDR3: CSASGRLAGDQTHGLGDTQYF. The CDR3 DNA reads TGCAGTGCTAGTGGTAGGCTAGCGGGAGACCAAACCCACGGTCTTGGAGATACGCAGTATTTT.

This chain uses TRBV19 with TRBJ2-3, with a tentative D call TRBD2 (6 bases). V shed 4 bases and J shed 1 base, with 15 bases lying between them. CDR1 is LNHDA and CDR2 is SQIVND in the germline V gene (reference sequence). The CDR3 has 16 amino acids. In nucleotides, the CDR3 is TGTGCCAGTAGTACCCGTGGGGGGTTAGGCACAGATACGCAGTATTTT. Translated: CASSTRGGLGTDTQYF.

This clone was recorded once. The chain links TRBV27 to TRBJ2-2; D is possibly TRBD1 (6 bases). V lost 6 bases, J lost 5 bases, and 19 bases lay in between. This CDR3 contains 16 residues. Germline V gene data show CDR1 as MNHEY and CDR2 as SMNVEV (reference sequence). The DNA for the CDR3 is TGTGCCAGCAGATCCGAGACAGGCGGTTATACCGGGGAGCTGTTTTTT. It codes for CASRSETGGYTGELFF.

This rearrangement joins TRBV3-1 (or the pseudogene TRBV3-2) to TRBJ2-7, with TRBD2 identical over 9 bases. Trimming removed 6 bases from V and 6 bases from J; junction bases left unmatched: 12. This CDR3 comprises 15 residues. The germline gives CDR1 LGHDT, CDR2 YNNKEL (reference sequence). The CDR3 here is CASSPASGTVAEQYF. The DNA of the CDR3 is TGTGCCAGCAGTCCCGCTAGCGGGACGGTGGCCGAGCAGTACTTC.

This clone has a handful of counts. The chain carries TRBV3-1 (or the pseudogene TRBV3-2) and TRBJ2-3; D gene uncertain. CDR1 and CDR2 from the germline V gene are LGHDT and YNNKEL (reference sequence). The CDR3 spans 13 residues. V was shortened by 0 bases and J by 2 bases, with 3 bases between the two germline ends. For the CDR3, the DNA is TGTGCCAGCAGCCAAGACCACACAGATACGCAGTATTTT. Translated: CASSQDHTDTQYF.

This clone was observed a handful of times. The chain links TRBV7-2 to TRBJ2-7, with 10 positions matching TRBD2. This CDR3 has 15 residues. J was trimmed by 2 bases and V by 5 bases; bases with no gene match: 6. Germline V CDR1 and CDR2: SGHTA, FQGNSA. The CDR3 reads CASSLRLAGPYEQYF. CDR3 DNA sequence: TGTGCCAGCAGCCTCCGACTAGCGGGCCCCTACGAGCAGTACTTC. Full variable domain (remainder filled in from reference TRBV7-2 and TRBJ2-7): GAGVSQSPSNKVTEKGKDVELRCDPISGHTALYWYRQSLGQGLEFLIYFQGNSAPDKSGLPSDRFSAERTGGSVSTLTIQRTQQEDSAVYLCASSLRLAGPYEQYFGPGTRLTVT.

V is TRBV5-3 and J is TRBJ1-6; tentatively, D is TRBD1 (6 bases). TRBV5-3 is labeled an ORF, and its function is uncertain. V lost 6 bases, J lost 7 bases, and 17 bases lay in between. The CDR3 is 15 residues long. Written as DNA, the CDR3 is TGTGCCAGAACCCTGGGGGGGGCACAAAATTCACCCCTCCACTTT. Translating it yields CARTLGGAQNSPLHF.

The chain employs TRBV7-9 and TRBJ2-1; the D gene is possibly TRBD2 (6 bases). Trimming left V 5 bases short and J 9 bases short, with 17 bases between. This CDR3 is built from 14 residues. Germline lookup yields CDR1 SEHNR and CDR2 FQNEAQ (reference sequence). CDR3 sequence reads: CASSAQGGGGEQFF. CDR3 nucleotide sequence: TGTGCCAGCAGCGCCCAGGGAGGAGGTGGTGAGCAGTTCTTC.

V is TRBV11-2 and J is TRBJ1-2, with TRBD1 matching over 7 bases. The V and J ends lost 4 bases and 7 bases, in that order; junction bases with no gene match: 15. The CDR3 totals 16 residues. Germline-derived CDR1 and CDR2 are SGHAT and FQNNGV. CDR3 region: CASSSRLTGRRAGYTF. CDR3 DNA sequence: TGTGCCAGCAGCTCCCGCCTGACAGGGAGAAGGGCTGGCTACACCTTC.

The CDR3 spells CASSPLAGVTIDGVQYF. CDR3 DNA: TGTGCCAGCAGTCCCCTAGCGGGGGTTACGATTGATGGGGTGCAGTACTTC. The genes are TRBV28 and TRBJ2-7, with 10 positions matching TRBD2. Germline trimming cut 5 bases from V and 9 bases from J; bases unmatched to any gene: 19. Germline CDR1 and CDR2: MDHEN and SYDVKM. The CDR3 covers 17 residues.

The V gene is TRBV5-4, the J gene TRBJ1-1, with unresolved D. Germline values: CDR1 SGHNT, CDR2 YYREEE (reference sequence). The CDR3 runs to 15 residues. V lost 1 base and J 5 bases, leaving 15 bases between the germline ends. The CDR3 is CASSLFPGWGTEAFF. The CDR3 DNA sequence: TGTGCCAGCAGCTTGTTTCCGGGGTGGGGAACTGAAGCTTTCTTT.

This chain connects TRBV12-3 or TRBV12-4 to TRBJ2-1, with D perhaps TRBD2 (5 bases). The V gene lost 7 bases and the J gene lost 7 bases, with 14 bases spanning the gap. The CDR3 has 13 amino acids. The CDR3 sequence: CASIRAVGNEQFF. The CDR3 nucleotides are TGTGCCAGCATTCGAGCGGTTGGGAATGAGCAGTTCTTC.

CDR3 protein: CAVLQGGYGYTF. The CDR3 DNA reads TGTGCCGTATTACAGGGGGGGTATGGCTACACCTTC. The V gene is TRBV30, the J gene TRBJ1-2; 8 nucleotides align to TRBD1. Germline loops: CDR1 GTSNPN, CDR2 SVGIG (reference sequence). The length of the CDR3 is 12 residues. V shed 8 bases, J shed 5 bases, and the junction held 7 bases outside the gene matches. Complete variable domain (other parts from reference TRBV30 and TRBJ1-2): SQTIHQWPATLVQPVGSPLSLECTVEGTSNPNLYWYRQAAGRGLQLLFYSVGIGQISSEVPQNLSASRPQDRQFILSSKKLLLSDSGFYLCAVLQGGYGYTFGSGTRLTVV.

In its sample, this clone was seen many times. The chain employs TRBV2 and TRBJ2-7; TRBD1 aligns across 8 bases. The germline gives CDR1 SNHLY, CDR2 FYNNEI. This CDR3 has 16 amino acids. J lost 6 bases, V lost 3 bases, and 13 bases had no gene match. The CDR3 loop reads CASSEGQQGANSEQYF. CDR3 nucleotides: TGTGCCAGCAGTGAGGGTCAGCAGGGGGCGAATAGCGAGCAGTACTTC.

The CDR3, as DNA: TGTGCCAGCAGTTACTCGAGAGTCCGGAGGGATACGCAGTATTTT. Translation gives CASSYSRVRRDTQYF. This sequence joins TRBV6-5 and TRBJ2-3, with D possibly being TRBD2 (5 bases). V lost 0 bases and J lost 6, with 13 bases in between. Germline CDR1 and CDR2: MNHEY and SVGAGI. CDR3 length: 15 residues.

This clone has only one observation. V gene TRBV28 combines with J gene TRBJ2-5, with TRBD2 matching 7 bases. CDR3 length: 14 amino acids. Germline V gives CDR1 MDHEN, CDR2 SYDVKM. With V trimmed by 2 bases and J by 6 bases, 6 bases remained unmatched. The CDR3 DNA reads TGTGCCAGCAGTTTAGCGGGAGACGGAAAGACCCAGTACTTC. This gives the protein CASSLAGDGKTQYF.